The present T cell receptor beta chain was sequenced within a study of cytomegalovirus exposure and HLA in healthy donors. Study information: Assignment to the Caucasian-associated ancestry cluster applied to 81% of the roughly 420 genotyped donors.

60 Vbeta and 13 Jbeta primers were used in PCR. The method was immunoSEQ multiplex PCR; TCRdb's version includes in-frame clones alone and lacks a portion of them. This table has around 130,000 clones, less than 80% appearing once. Study results and caveats: Later analysis identified several of the most significant clusters that appeared linked to common viral pathogens. In all likelihood, a cluster of highly shared sequence variants was a sequencing artifact.

Comments on this clone: What it recognizes is unknown.

The sequenced sample was PBMCs. The receptor comes from a middle-aged man in good health and CMV-seropositive.

This CDR3 reads CATSRSSGSGEETQYF. The CDR3 DNA is TGTGCCACCAGCAGATCATCCGGATCAGGGGAAGAGACCCAGTACTTC. V gene TRBV15 combines with J gene TRBJ2-5; D is perhaps TRBD1 (6 bases). The CDR3 runs 16 residues. V lost 2 bases and J 3 bases, leaving 16 bases between the germline ends. Germline lookup yields CDR1 LNHNV and CDR2 YYDKDF (reference sequence).